Listed below are T cell receptor beta chains from one sample, sequenced in a study of T cells in localized non-small cell lung cancer. Using immunoSEQ multiplex PCR, the repertoire was profiled, and TCRdb retains in-frame clones only, with some absent. The sample includes approximately 50,000 clones, 85% to 90% of them seen just once. The specimen was PBMCs, collected before any cancer treatment. Receptors originate from a man between 35 and 75 years old with stage II lung adenocarcinoma. The CDR3 runs from the conserved cysteine through the conserved F or W. Each record gives: J gene, clone size, V gene, D gene, CDR3 protein, CDR3 DNA. The D gene is left open where the match is weak. Part of the rows lack a size; the others show once, few, many or a class for expanded clones.

j_gene: TRBJ2-5
abundance: few
v_gene: TRBV7-8
d_gene: NA
CDR3aa: CASSAARGAETQYF
CDR3nt: TGTGCCAGCAGCGCTGCCCGGGGGGCAGAGACCCAGTACTTC

j_gene: TRBJ1-4
abundance: NA
v_gene: TRBV2
d_gene: TRBD1
CDR3aa: CASNRGNEKLFF
CDR3nt: TGTGCCAGCAACAGGGGGAATGAAAAACTGTTTTTT

j_gene: TRBJ2-5
abundance: NA
v_gene: TRBV5-1
d_gene: TRBD2
CDR3aa: CASSWNSGGEETQYF
CDR3nt: TGCGCCAGCAGCTGGAATAGCGGGGGGGAGGAGACCCAGTACTTC

j_gene: TRBJ2-2
abundance: NA
v_gene: TRBV5-1
d_gene: TRBD1
CDR3aa: CASSSTGSTGELFF
CDR3nt: TGCGCCAGCAGTTCGACAGGGAGCACCGGGGAGCTGTTTTTT

j_gene: TRBJ2-3
abundance: NA
v_gene: TRBV5-1
d_gene: TRBD2
CDR3aa: CASSLVDSGGASDTQYF
CDR3nt: TGCGCCAGCAGCCTTGTGGATAGCGGGGGGGCATCAGATACGCAGTATTTT

j_gene: TRBJ1-3
abundance: NA
v_gene: TRBV5-1
d_gene: NA
CDR3aa: CASSLSGVPGNTIYF
CDR3nt: TGCGCCAGCAGCTTGTCAGGGGTCCCTGGAAACACCATATATTTT

j_gene: TRBJ2-7
abundance: NA
v_gene: TRBV6-5
d_gene: NA
CDR3aa: CASSSGQEGHEQYF
CDR3nt: TGTGCCAGCAGTTCTGGGCAGGAGGGCCACGAGCAGTACTTC

j_gene: TRBJ2-4
abundance: NA
v_gene: TRBV10-3
d_gene: NA
CDR3aa: CAISLRGGNIQYF
CDR3nt: TGTGCCATCAGTCTCAGGGGTGGGAACATTCAGTACTTC

j_gene: TRBJ2-3
abundance: NA
v_gene: TRBV11-2
d_gene: TRBD2
CDR3aa: CASSLVGLAGVVTDTQYF
CDR3nt: TGTGCCAGCAGCTTAGTAGGTCTAGCGGGGGTAGTAACAGATACGCAGTATTTT

j_gene: TRBJ1-4
abundance: NA
v_gene: TRBV30
d_gene: NA
CDR3aa: CAWSPTPPGQKTPSTNEKLFF
CDR3nt: TGTGCCTGGAGTCCGACCCCGCCGGGACAAAAAACTCCTTCAACTAATGAAAAACTGTTTTTT

j_gene: TRBJ1-1
abundance: NA
v_gene: TRBV5-4
d_gene: TRBD1
CDR3aa: CASSPSSGQRTTEAFF
CDR3nt: TGTGCCAGCAGCCCCTCCTCGGGACAGAGGACCACTGAAGCTTTCTTT

j_gene: TRBJ1-5
abundance: NA
v_gene: TRBV30
d_gene: NA
CDR3aa: CAGSTGGGNQPQHF
CDR3nt: TGCGCCGGCTCTACGGGAGGAGGGAATCAGCCCCAGCATTTT

j_gene: TRBJ2-7
abundance: NA
v_gene: TRBV2
d_gene: TRBD1
CDR3aa: CASSSRGQDSYEQYF
CDR3nt: TGTGCCAGCAGCTCCAGGGGGCAAGACTCCTACGAGCAGTACTTC

j_gene: TRBJ2-3
abundance: NA
v_gene: TRBV19
d_gene: NA
CDR3aa: CASRAWPTDTQYF
CDR3nt: TGTGCCAGTAGGGCCTGGCCTACAGATACGCAGTATTTT

j_gene: TRBJ2-1
abundance: NA
v_gene: TRBV11-2
d_gene: TRBD1
CDR3aa: CASSFDGTGDNNEQFF
CDR3nt: TGTGCCAGCAGCTTTGACGGGACAGGGGATAACAATGAGCAGTTCTTC

j_gene: TRBJ1-1
abundance: NA
v_gene: TRBV6-5
d_gene: TRBD1
CDR3aa: CASSLGQGAETFF
CDR3nt: TGTGCCAGCAGTCTCGGACAGGGGGCTGAAACTTTCTTT

j_gene: TRBJ1-2
abundance: NA
v_gene: TRBV6-1
d_gene: NA
CDR3aa: CASSRTLLGYTF
CDR3nt: TGTGCCAGCAGCCGGACCCTCCTTGGCTACACCTTC

j_gene: TRBJ2-1
abundance: once
v_gene: TRBV18
d_gene: TRBD2
CDR3aa: CASSLLGLAGAKTYNEQFF
CDR3nt: TGTGCCAGCTCACTCCTGGGACTAGCGGGGGCAAAGACCTACAATGAGCAGTTCTTC

j_gene: TRBJ1-6
abundance: NA
v_gene: TRBV28
d_gene: TRBD1
CDR3aa: CASSFRYGQGEHSPLHF
CDR3nt: TGTGCCAGCAGTTTCAGATACGGACAGGGAGAACATTCACCCCTCCACTTT

j_gene: TRBJ2-5
abundance: NA
v_gene: TRBV4-2
d_gene: TRBD2
CDR3aa: CASSRRPAGGPLETQYF
CDR3nt: TGTGCCAGCAGCCGAAGACCAGCGGGGGGGCCGTTGGAGACCCAGTACTTC

j_gene: TRBJ2-2
abundance: NA
v_gene: TRBV6-1
d_gene: NA
CDR3aa: CASSDGRDNPNTGELFF
CDR3nt: TGTGCCAGCAGTGACGGCCGGGACAACCCCAACACCGGGGAGCTGTTTTTT

j_gene: TRBJ2-5
abundance: NA
v_gene: TRBV9
d_gene: TRBD2
CDR3aa: CASSPWGGETQYF
CDR3nt: TGTGCCAGCAGCCCTTGGGGGGGGGAGACCCAGTACTTC

j_gene: TRBJ2-5
abundance: few
v_gene: TRBV2
d_gene: NA
CDR3aa: CASSEEAGKETQYF
CDR3nt: TGTGCCAGCAGTGAAGAGGCCGGCAAAGAGACCCAGTACTTC

j_gene: TRBJ2-5
abundance: NA
v_gene: TRBV7-8
d_gene: NA
CDR3aa: CASSVRWWDTQYF
CDR3nt: TGTGCCAGCAGCGTACGGTGGTGGGATACCCAGTACTTC

j_gene: TRBJ1-3
abundance: once
v_gene: TRBV19
d_gene: TRBD1
CDR3aa: CASGETGFRGNTIYF
CDR3nt: TGTGCCAGTGGCGAGACAGGGTTCCGTGGAAACACCATATATTTT

j_gene: TRBJ1-1
abundance: NA
v_gene: TRBV27
d_gene: NA
CDR3aa: CASSYNQGTEAFF
CDR3nt: TGTGCCAGCAGTTACAATCAGGGGACTGAAGCTTTCTTT

j_gene: TRBJ1-2
abundance: NA
v_gene: TRBV6-5
d_gene: TRBD1
CDR3aa: CASSTGTAFYGYTF
CDR3nt: TGTGCCAGCAGTACAGGGACAGCCTTCTATGGCTACACCTTC

j_gene: TRBJ1-5
abundance: NA
v_gene: TRBV5-5
d_gene: NA
CDR3aa: CASSSDSSNQPQHF
CDR3nt: TGTGCCAGCAGCTCGGACAGTAGCAATCAGCCCCAGCATTTT

j_gene: TRBJ1-1
abundance: NA
v_gene: TRBV19
d_gene: TRBD1
CDR3aa: CASSIGAGGTEAFF
CDR3nt: TGTGCCAGTAGTATAGGGGCAGGGGGCACTGAAGCTTTCTTT

j_gene: TRBJ1-1
abundance: once
v_gene: TRBV5-6
d_gene: NA
CDR3aa: CASSRMAYTEAFF
CDR3nt: TGTGCCAGCAGCAGAATGGCGTACACTGAAGCTTTCTTT

j_gene: TRBJ1-5
abundance: once
v_gene: TRBV19
d_gene: NA
CDR3aa: CASSLKREPSNQPQHF
CDR3nt: TGTGCCAGTTCCCTAAAACGGGAGCCTAGCAATCAGCCCCAGCATTTT

j_gene: TRBJ2-5
abundance: NA
v_gene: TRBV9
d_gene: NA
CDR3aa: CASSVESGREETQYF
CDR3nt: TGTGCCAGCAGCGTAGAGAGTGGTAGGGAAGAGACCCAGTACTTC

j_gene: TRBJ1-3
abundance: NA
v_gene: TRBV6-6
d_gene: NA
CDR3aa: CASSTGIPGNTIYF
CDR3nt: TGTGCCAGCAGTACAGGGATACCCGGAAACACCATATATTTT

j_gene: TRBJ1-1
abundance: few
v_gene: TRBV7-6
d_gene: NA
CDR3aa: CASSPQLNTEAFF
CDR3nt: TGTGCCAGCAGCCCACAGCTGAACACTGAAGCTTTCTTT

j_gene: TRBJ2-2
abundance: NA
v_gene: TRBV6-1
d_gene: NA
CDR3aa: CASSEWTAQSGELFF
CDR3nt: TGTGCCAGCAGTGAATGGACAGCCCAGAGCGGGGAGCTGTTTTTT

j_gene: TRBJ2-1
abundance: few
v_gene: TRBV9
d_gene: TRBD2
CDR3aa: CASSPLSGGAYNEQFF
CDR3nt: TGTGCCAGCAGCCCCTTGAGCGGGGGGGCTTATAATGAGCAGTTCTTC

j_gene: TRBJ2-2
abundance: NA
v_gene: TRBV2
d_gene: NA
CDR3aa: CASSEGGLATNTGELFF
CDR3nt: TGTGCCAGCAGTGAAGGGGGACTGGCTACGAACACCGGGGAGCTGTTTTTT

j_gene: TRBJ2-4
abundance: NA
v_gene: TRBV5-1
d_gene: TRBD1
CDR3aa: CASSLGDREWAKNIQYF
CDR3nt: TGCGCCAGCAGCTTGGGGGACAGGGAATGGGCCAAAAACATTCAGTACTTC

j_gene: TRBJ1-1
abundance: once
v_gene: TRBV19
d_gene: NA
CDR3aa: CASSIPARQAEAFF
CDR3nt: TGTGCCAGTAGTATTCCTGCGCGGCAGGCTGAAGCTTTCTTT

j_gene: TRBJ2-1
abundance: NA
v_gene: TRBV18
d_gene: NA
CDR3aa: CASSGRDKAYNEQFF
CDR3nt: TGTGCCAGCTCAGGACGGGACAAAGCCTACAATGAGCAGTTCTTC

j_gene: TRBJ1-5
abundance: NA
v_gene: TRBV5-4
d_gene: NA
CDR3aa: CASSHGGTSNQPQHF
CDR3nt: TGTGCCAGCAGCCATGGGGGGACCAGCAATCAGCCCCAGCATTTT

j_gene: TRBJ1-3
abundance: NA
v_gene: TRBV19
d_gene: TRBD1
CDR3aa: CASTYEGTGIGRGNTIYF
CDR3nt: TGTGCCAGTACCTACGAGGGGACAGGCATTGGAAGAGGAAACACCATATATTTT

j_gene: TRBJ1-3
abundance: few
v_gene: TRBV19
d_gene: NA
CDR3aa: CASSGQGSGNTIYF
CDR3nt: TGTGCCAGTAGTGGCCAGGGTTCTGGAAACACCATATATTTT

j_gene: TRBJ2-1
abundance: NA
v_gene: TRBV5-1
d_gene: TRBD2
CDR3aa: CASSLGLAGNEQFF
CDR3nt: TGCGCCAGCAGCTTGGGACTAGCGGGCAATGAGCAGTTCTTC

j_gene: TRBJ1-4
abundance: NA
v_gene: TRBV30
d_gene: NA
CDR3aa: CAWSLGGGDEKLFF
CDR3nt: TGTGCCTGGAGTCTGGGGGGGGGTGATGAAAAACTGTTTTTT

j_gene: TRBJ2-2
abundance: NA
v_gene: TRBV7-6
d_gene: NA
CDR3aa: CASSDGEVPGELFF
CDR3nt: TGTGCCAGCAGCGACGGGGAGGTCCCCGGGGAGCTGTTTTTT

j_gene: TRBJ2-5
abundance: NA
v_gene: TRBV6-5
d_gene: TRBD1
CDR3aa: CASSYAGGIQETQYF
CDR3nt: TGTGCCAGCAGTTACGCAGGGGGAATCCAAGAGACCCAGTACTTC

j_gene: TRBJ2-2
abundance: NA
v_gene: TRBV21-1
d_gene: NA
CDR3aa: CASSKAASTGELFF
CDR3nt: TGTGCCAGCAGCAAAGCAGCAAGCACCGGGGAGCTGTTTTTT

j_gene: TRBJ1-2
abundance: NA
v_gene: TRBV30
d_gene: NA
CDR3aa: CAWKSLGGYTF
CDR3nt: TGTGCCTGGAAGTCTCTGGGTGGCTACACCTTC

j_gene: TRBJ2-3
abundance: NA
v_gene: TRBV7-2
d_gene: NA
CDR3aa: CASSLDRYTQYF
CDR3nt: TGTGCCAGCAGCTTAGATAGGTATACGCAGTATTTT

j_gene: TRBJ2-5
abundance: NA
v_gene: TRBV5-1
d_gene: NA
CDR3aa: CASSSEGQPIETQYF
CDR3nt: TGCGCCAGCAGCTCGGAGGGTCAACCTATTGAGACCCAGTACTTC

j_gene: TRBJ1-1
abundance: NA
v_gene: TRBV30
d_gene: TRBD1
CDR3aa: CASSDRVNTEAFF
CDR3nt: TGTGCCTCCTCCGACAGGGTGAACACTGAAGCTTTCTTT

j_gene: TRBJ2-7
abundance: NA
v_gene: TRBV5-5
d_gene: NA
CDR3aa: CASSLYGQPYEQYF
CDR3nt: TGTGCCAGCAGCTTGTATGGGCAGCCCTACGAGCAGTACTTC

j_gene: TRBJ2-3
abundance: NA
v_gene: TRBV5-4
d_gene: NA
CDR3aa: CASSPPRTDTQYF
CDR3nt: TGTGCCAGCAGCCCTCCTCGCACAGATACGCAGTATTTT

j_gene: TRBJ2-7
abundance: NA
v_gene: TRBV7-2
d_gene: NA
CDR3aa: CASGSGYGYEQYF
CDR3nt: TGTGCCAGCGGCTCCGGGTACGGCTACGAGCAGTACTTC

j_gene: TRBJ2-5
abundance: NA
v_gene: TRBV5-6
d_gene: TRBD2
CDR3aa: CASSLGLADQETQYF
CDR3nt: TGTGCCAGCAGCTTGGGACTAGCGGACCAAGAGACCCAGTACTTC

j_gene: TRBJ2-2
abundance: NA
v_gene: TRBV28
d_gene: NA
CDR3aa: CASTHSLVTGELFF
CDR3nt: TGTGCCAGCACCCATAGTTTAGTGACCGGGGAGCTGTTTTTT

j_gene: TRBJ2-5
abundance: NA
v_gene: TRBV9
d_gene: NA
CDR3aa: CASSVGLGAKATQYF
CDR3nt: TGTGCCAGCAGCGTAGGTTTAGGGGCCAAAGCGACCCAGTACTTC